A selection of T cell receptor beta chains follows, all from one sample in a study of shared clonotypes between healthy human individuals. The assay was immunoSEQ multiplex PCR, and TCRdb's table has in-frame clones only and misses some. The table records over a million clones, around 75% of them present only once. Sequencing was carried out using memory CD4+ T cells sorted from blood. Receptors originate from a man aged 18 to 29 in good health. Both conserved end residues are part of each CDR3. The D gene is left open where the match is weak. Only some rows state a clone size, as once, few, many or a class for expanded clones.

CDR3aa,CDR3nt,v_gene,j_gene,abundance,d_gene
CASTAWGEDEKLFF,TGTGCCAGCACCGCGTGGGGGGAGGACGAAAAACTGTTTTTT,TRBV7-4,TRBJ1-4,-,-
CASSLGYGHSNYGYTF,TGCGCCAGCAGCTTGGGCTATGGCCATTCTAACTATGGCTACACCTTC,TRBV5-1,TRBJ1-2,-,-
CASSPQGGDQPQHF,TGTGCCAGCTCACCGCAGGGGGGGGATCAGCCCCAGCATTTT,TRBV18,TRBJ1-5,-,TRBD1
CASSTGVYTEAFF,TGCGCCAGCAGTACAGGGGTGTACACTGAAGCTTTCTTT,TRBV5-1,TRBJ1-1,few,TRBD1
CASRLRRGQPQHF,TGTGCCAGCAGGCTAAGACGGGGTCAGCCCCAGCATTTT,TRBV28,TRBJ1-5,few,-
CASSFSGVAAFF,TGTGCCAGCAGCTTCTCGGGGGTGGCCGCTTTCTTT,TRBV5-8,TRBJ1-1,-,-
CASSSNRGREQFF,TGTGCCAGCAGCTCAAACCGGGGGAGGGAGCAGTTCTTC,TRBV7-3,TRBJ2-1,-,-
CRGDRNNEQFF,TGCAGAGGGGACAGGAACAATGAGCAGTTCTTC,TRBV20-1,TRBJ2-1,-,TRBD1
CAYDRGNTEAFF,TGTGCCTACGACAGGGGGAACACTGAAGCTTTCTTT,TRBV30,TRBJ1-1,-,TRBD1
CASSRRDNEQFF,TGTGCCAGTAGTCGGCGAGACAATGAGCAGTTCTTC,TRBV19,TRBJ2-1,-,-
CASSLGTGGGGYTF,TGTGCCAGCAGCTTGGGGACAGGGGGAGGTGGCTACACCTTC,TRBV5-8,TRBJ1-2,-,TRBD1
CASSLSGSGSLDTQYF,TGTGCCAGCAGCTTAAGTGGTAGCGGGAGTTTAGATACGCAGTATTTT,TRBV11-2,TRBJ2-3,-,TRBD2
CASIEGRQTGELFF,TGTGCCAGCATTGAGGGGCGTCAGACCGGGGAGCTGTTTTTT,TRBV6-1,TRBJ2-2,once,-
CASSLRQQQGAFF,TGTGCCAGCAGCTTGAGACAGCAACAAGGGGCTTTCTTT,TRBV7-3,TRBJ1-1,few,-
CASSLSSGELFF,TGTGCCAGCAGCTTAAGTAGCGGGGAGCTGTTTTTT,TRBV11-3,TRBJ2-2,few,-
CASSTTGTVSTGELFF,TGTGCCAGCAGCACCACCGGGACAGTATCCACCGGGGAGCTGTTTTTT,TRBV28,TRBJ2-2,-,TRBD1
CASSLGGGQGQPQHF,TGTGCCAGCAGCTTGGGAGGGGGACAGGGACAGCCCCAGCATTTT,TRBV5-8,TRBJ1-5,-,TRBD1
CAWSVGLQGYEQYF,TGTGCCTGGAGTGTGGGACTGCAGGGCTACGAGCAGTACTTC,TRBV30,TRBJ2-7,-,-
CASKSGSSYEQYF,TGCGCCAGCAAGTCCGGGAGCTCCTACGAGCAGTACTTC,TRBV10-2,TRBJ2-7,-,-
CASSSPRDTGYQAFF,TGTGCCAGCAGTTCCCCGCGGGATACAGGTTACCAAGCTTTCTTT,TRBV28,TRBJ1-1,-,-
CASSDGLLAALETQYF,TGTGCCAGCAGCGACGGCCTACTAGCCGCCCTAGAGACCCAGTACTTC,TRBV7-9,TRBJ2-5,-,-
CASSQAQSSQPQHF,TGCGCCAGCAGCCAAGCCCAGTCATCACAGCCCCAGCATTTT,TRBV4-3,TRBJ1-5,-,-
CASSLISGPDTQYF,TGTGCCAGCAGCTTGATAAGCGGTCCAGATACGCAGTATTTT,TRBV11-2,TRBJ2-3,-,-
CASSLISVGSSGNTIYF,TGTGCCAGCAGCTTAATTTCGGTCGGGTCCTCTGGAAACACCATATATTTT,TRBV11-2,TRBJ1-3,many,-
CASSLEGTDQGGYTF,TGCGCCAGCAGCTTGGAGGGGACGGACCAGGGAGGCTACACCTTC,TRBV5-1,TRBJ1-2,-,-
CASGKGGSGNTEAFF,TGTGCCAGCGGTAAAGGGGGTTCAGGGAACACTGAAGCTTTCTTT,TRBV6-1,TRBJ1-1,-,-
CASSLGVFGGKNTEAFF,TGTGCCAGCAGCTTAGGGGTTTTTGGGGGGAAGAACACTGAAGCTTTCTTT,TRBV7-2,TRBJ1-1,-,-
CASSYSGRTYGYTF,TGTGCCAGCAGTTACTCGGGACGGACCTATGGCTACACCTTC,TRBV6-5,TRBJ1-2,-,-